This TCR beta chain was observed in a study of shared clonotypes between healthy human individuals. CD45RO-negative cells were positively selected for CCR7, leaving out terminally differentiated effector memory CD45RA+ cells. Healthy HIV-negative adults with no recent acute infections or vaccinations were recruited as donors. Adults of Caucasian background living in Nashville, Tennessee made up all donors. General study points: The donor pool, a small one, limited the genetic and exposure-history diversity represented. Naive CD4 clonotype sharing across four donors was approximately 5%.

The CDR3 extends over 15 amino acids. CDR1 and CDR2 (germline): SGHTA, FQGNSA. With V trimmed by 3 bases and J by 2 bases, 4 bases remained unmatched. Libraries were prepared by immunoSEQ multiplex PCR; TCRdb keeps only in-frame clonotypes and omits some of them. This table holds about 2.2 million clones, 93% found once. Worth noting for this clone: What it recognizes is unknown.

The TCR was taken from a man between 18 and 29 years old in good health. Some clones in this sample may be carry-over from other donors' samples. The chain links TRBV7-2 to TRBJ2-1, with 7 bases that match TRBD2. Sequencing was performed on naive CD8+ T cells from PBMCs. This CDR3 is CASSFGLVPYNEQFF. The CDR3 DNA follows: TGTGCCAGCAGCTTCGGACTAGTGCCCTACAATGAGCAGTTCTTC.